A selection of T cell receptor beta chains follows, all from one sample in a study of blood T cell repertoires in COVID-19. Assay: immunoSEQ multiplex PCR; the TCRdb copy retains only in-frame clones and omits some. The table has 300,000 to 350,000 clones, about nine tenths seen once; the top ten hold about 0.94%. The sequencing sample was made of PBMCs or T cells enriched from blood (not recorded which). These receptors originate from a woman younger than 45 who had been exposed to COVID-19. The CDR3 runs from the conserved cysteine through the conserved F or W. D genes are given only for firm matches. Clone size appears in some rows only: once, few, many, or a class for an expanded clone.

TRBV5-6,TRBD2,TRBJ2-5,.,CASSLGGRETQYF,TGTGCCAGCAGCTTGGGCGGGAGGGAGACCCAGTACTTC
TRBV7-9,.,TRBJ1-1,once,CASSWPQGPNTEAFF,TGTGCCAGCAGCTGGCCACAGGGCCCGAACACTGAAGCTTTCTTT
TRBV19,TRBD1,TRBJ2-1,.,CASSPGQSSYNEQFF,TGTGCCAGTAGCCCGGGACAGAGCTCCTACAATGAGCAGTTCTTC
TRBV5-1,TRBD2,TRBJ2-3,.,CASSLPTRSGRSTDTQYF,TGCGCCAGCAGCTTGCCGACCCGTAGCGGGAGAAGCACAGATACGCAGTATTTT
TRBV7-8,.,TRBJ1-1,.,CATRAWGEESTEAFF,TGTGCCACCCGCGCTTGGGGGGAAGAGAGCACTGAAGCTTTCTTT
TRBV27,.,TRBJ2-7,.,CASTPLGGAKSYEQYF,TGTGCCAGCACCCCGTTGGGGGGGGCAAAGTCCTACGAGCAGTACTTC
TRBV18,.,TRBJ2-5,few,CASSPYQETQYF,TGTGCCAGCTCTCCCTACCAAGAGACCCAGTACTTC
TRBV11-3,TRBD1,TRBJ2-5,.,CASSLNGQGMGETQYF,TGTGCCAGCAGCTTAAACGGACAGGGTATGGGAGAGACCCAGTACTTC
TRBV7-2,TRBD2,TRBJ2-7,.,CASSSPAGVPYEQYF,TGTGCCAGCAGCTCCCCAGCGGGAGTACCCTACGAGCAGTACTTC
TRBV5-1,.,TRBJ2-7,.,CASSRQGLTYEQYF,TGCGCCAGCAGCCGCCAGGGCCTTACCTACGAGCAGTACTTC
TRBV5-1,TRBD1,TRBJ1-3,.,CASTRTGTGNTIYF,TGCGCCAGCACCAGGACAGGGACTGGAAACACCATATATTTT
TRBV21-1,.,TRBJ1-2,once,CASSIQGSNYGYTF,TGTGCCAGCAGCATACAGGGTTCCAACTATGGCTACACCTTC
TRBV29-1,.,TRBJ1-3,.,CSVSGGNTIYF,TGCAGCGTCAGCGGTGGAAACACCATATATTTT
TRBV5-1,.,TRBJ1-2,.,CASSLGGTQANNYGYTF,TGCGCCAGCAGCTTGGGTGGCACTCAGGCTAACAACTATGGCTACACCTTC
TRBV29-1,TRBD1,TRBJ2-7,once,CSAEGQVGYEQYF,TGCAGCGCCGAGGGACAGGTTGGCTACGAGCAGTACTTC
TRBV5-8,TRBD1,TRBJ1-2,.,CASSLEGTGVSGYTF,TGTGCCAGCAGCTTGGAAGGGACAGGGGTCTCTGGCTACACCTTC
TRBV28,.,TRBJ1-2,.,CASSYRDNYGYTF,TGTGCCAGCAGCTACAGGGATAACTATGGCTACACCTTC
TRBV5-1,TRBD1,TRBJ1-1,.,CASSSFPGQGNTEAFF,TGCGCCAGCAGCTCGTTCCCGGGACAGGGGAACACTGAAGCTTTCTTT
TRBV5-1,TRBD1,TRBJ1-2,.,CASSLDGRRGADYGYTF,TGCGCCAGCAGCTTGGACGGGCGCAGGGGGGCAGACTATGGCTACACCTTC
TRBV27,TRBD1,TRBJ1-3,once,CASSRTGEFSGNTIYF,TGTGCCAGCAGTCGGACAGGCGAATTCTCTGGAAACACCATATATTTT
TRBV10-1,.,TRBJ1-3,.,CASSQDISGNTIYF,TGCGCCAGCAGTCAGGACATCTCTGGAAACACCATATATTTT
TRBV7-2,TRBD2,TRBJ2-5,.,CASSPRASGQETQYF,TGTGCCAGCAGTCCGAGGGCTAGCGGCCAAGAGACCCAGTACTTC
TRBV7-8,.,TRBJ1-1,.,CASSLARPAAGTEAFF,TGTGCCAGCAGCTTAGCGAGGCCCGCAGCTGGGACTGAAGCTTTCTTT
TRBV12-3/TRBV12-4,.,TRBJ2-1,.,CASSFRSPNEQFF,TGTGCCAGCAGTTTTAGATCCCCGAATGAGCAGTTCTTC
TRBV7-6,TRBD1,TRBJ1-5,.,CASSLHRGQPQHF,TGTGCCAGCAGCTTACACAGGGGTCAGCCCCAGCATTTT
TRBV9,.,TRBJ2-1,once,CASSVAGAYNEQFF,TGTGCCAGCAGCGTAGCGGGAGCCTACAATGAGCAGTTCTTC
TRBV5-1,TRBD1,TRBJ1-2,.,CASSPGTDRQRSGYTF,TGCGCCAGCAGCCCTGGGACAGACCGACAGAGGAGTGGCTACACCTTC
TRBV15,TRBD2,TRBJ2-7,.,CATSKGSLTSLWEQYF,TGTGCCACCAGCAAAGGGAGTTTGACTAGCTTATGGGAGCAGTACTTC
TRBV7-8,.,TRBJ2-7,.,CASSPQTAPYEQYF,TGTGCCAGCAGCCCCCAGACAGCACCCTACGAGCAGTACTTC
TRBV14,TRBD1,TRBJ1-2,once,CASSHAGTGFYGYTF,TGTGCCAGCAGCCACGCCGGGACAGGATTCTATGGCTACACCTTC
TRBV19,TRBD1,TRBJ2-2,.,CASSIQGANTGELFF,TGTGCCAGTAGTATTCAGGGGGCGAACACCGGGGAGCTGTTTTTT
TRBV4-1,.,TRBJ2-7,few,CASSQVSQSYEQYF,TGCGCCAGCAGCCAAGTATCACAGTCCTACGAGCAGTACTTC
TRBV2,TRBD1,TRBJ1-4,.,CASRGQVREKLFF,TGTGCCAGCAGGGGACAGGTCAGGGAAAAACTGTTTTTT
TRBV18,TRBD2,TRBJ2-7,.,CASSPDSSGRGEQYF,TGTGCCAGCTCACCGGATTCTAGCGGGAGGGGCGAGCAGTACTTC
TRBV27,.,TRBJ2-7,once,CASSFAREKQYF,TGTGCCAGCAGTTTTGCCAGGGAAAAGCAGTACTTC
TRBV29-1,.,TRBJ2-7,few,CSVSKATPPYEQYF,TGCAGCGTCTCAAAAGCGACTCCGCCCTACGAGCAGTACTTC
TRBV30,TRBD1,TRBJ1-5,.,CAWTGTGSNQPQHF,TGTGCCTGGACTGGGACAGGAAGCAATCAGCCCCAGCATTTT
TRBV28,TRBD2,TRBJ2-7,.,CASQAGLALSYEQYF,TGTGCCAGTCAGGCTGGACTAGCGCTTTCCTACGAGCAGTACTTC
TRBV20-1,TRBD1,TRBJ2-7,.,CSAIQGNEQYF,TGCAGTGCTATACAGGGGAACGAGCAGTACTTC
TRBV5-4,.,TRBJ1-2,.,CASTQDTSRVGGYTF,TGTGCCAGCACCCAGGACACCTCCCGGGTAGGTGGCTACACCTTC
TRBV28,.,TRBJ1-1,.,CASSWPDSMNTEAFF,TGTGCCAGCAGTTGGCCAGACTCCATGAACACTGAAGCTTTCTTT
TRBV5-6,TRBD2,TRBJ2-1,.,CASSLFGASGRIYNEQFF,TGTGCCAGCAGCTTGTTTGGGGCTAGCGGGAGGATATACAATGAGCAGTTCTTC
TRBV19,TRBD1,TRBJ1-5,.,CASISTGTSNQPQHF,TGTGCCAGTATTTCGACAGGGACTAGCAATCAGCCCCAGCATTTT
TRBV18,.,TRBJ1-2,.,CASSPPTGGYTF,TGTGCCAGCTCACCGCCTACTGGTGGCTACACCTTC
TRBV7-2,.,TRBJ1-5,.,CASSLSGGSNQPQHF,TGTGCCAGCAGCTTATCCGGGGGGAGCAATCAGCCCCAGCATTTT
TRBV4-2,TRBD1,TRBJ1-2,.,CASSLGGLGGYTF,TGTGCCAGTTCGTTAGGGGGCCTGGGCGGCTACACCTTC
TRBV24-1,.,TRBJ2-3,.,CATSDDAGMRRRGTQYF,TGTGCCACCAGTGATGACGCTGGGATGAGGCGGCGGGGTACGCAGTATTTT
TRBV28,TRBD1,TRBJ2-4,.,CASSLRGQGLNIQYF,TGTGCCAGCAGTTTACGCGGACAGGGGCTAAACATTCAGTACTTC
TRBV30,TRBD1,TRBJ1-2,.,CAWVPRDRAGYGYTF,TGTGCCTGGGTCCCCCGGGACAGGGCGGGCTATGGCTACACCTTC
TRBV30,TRBD2,TRBJ2-1,.,CAWSEMGLAVDNEQFF,TGTGCCTGGAGCGAGATGGGACTAGCGGTTGACAATGAGCAGTTCTTC
TRBV4-2,.,TRBJ2-5,.,CASSQEYSQETQYF,TGTGCCAGCAGCCAAGAGTACAGTCAAGAGACCCAGTACTTC
TRBV15,TRBD1,TRBJ1-2,.,CATRTLDRAQDYDYTF,TGTGCCACCAGGACACTCGACAGGGCCCAGGACTATGACTACACCTTC
TRBV9,.,TRBJ2-7,.,CASSVRGVGDEQYF,TGTGCCAGCAGCGTACGCGGGGTTGGGGACGAGCAGTACTTC